This T cell receptor (beta chain) derives from a study of identical twins. TCRdb fed the 5' RACE reads into MiXCR, producing one record per CDR3 protein. Among around 1.7 million distinct CDR3 sequences listed, about 32% were seen once. Trimming left V 3 bases short and J 5 bases short, with 7 bases between. The CDR3 totals 13 residues. This clonotype was counted only a few times. The specimen sequenced was cord blood. The rearrangement joins TRBV12-3 or TRBV12-4 to TRBJ2-2; D unclear. The sequence came from a newborn girl in good health. CDR3 in amino acids: CASSFGQTGELFF. DNA of the CDR3: TGTGCCAGCAGTTTCGGGCAAACCGGGGAGCTGTTTTTT.